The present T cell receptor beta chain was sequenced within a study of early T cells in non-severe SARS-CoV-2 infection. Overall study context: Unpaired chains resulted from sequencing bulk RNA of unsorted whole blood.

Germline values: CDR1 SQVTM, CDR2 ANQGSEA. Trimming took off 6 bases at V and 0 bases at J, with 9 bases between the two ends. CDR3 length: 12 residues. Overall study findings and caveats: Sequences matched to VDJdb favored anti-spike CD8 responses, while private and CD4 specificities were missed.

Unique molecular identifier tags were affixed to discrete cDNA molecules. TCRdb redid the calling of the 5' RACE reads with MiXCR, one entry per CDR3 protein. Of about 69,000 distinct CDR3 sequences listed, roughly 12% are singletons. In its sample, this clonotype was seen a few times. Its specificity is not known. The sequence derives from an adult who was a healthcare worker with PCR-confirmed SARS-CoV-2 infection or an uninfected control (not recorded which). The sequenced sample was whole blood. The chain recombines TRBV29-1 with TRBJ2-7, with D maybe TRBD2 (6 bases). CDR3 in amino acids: CSVAGPSYEQYF. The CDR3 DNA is TGCAGCGTAGCGGGCCCCTCCTACGAGCAGTACTTC.